What follows describes a single TCR beta chain. What it recognizes is unknown. These data are taken from a study of CD8 T cells in Susac syndrome. Study information: Treatment at blood withdrawal was none, corticosteroids, or intravenous immunoglobulin alone in Susac syndrome patients. Study outcomes and limitations: The study identified about seventeen and five Susac-specific public clones in total CD8+ and CD8+ TEMRA repertoires.

Sequencing of TCR beta, carried out with a high-throughput approach, was applied to CD8+ and CD4+ T cells from the blood. Random hexamers were used to reverse transcribe about 0.45 to 1 ug of RNA. The TCR beta CDR3 was amplified by immunoSEQ multiplex PCR across 54 Vbeta, 13 Jbeta. TCRdb recomputed calls from the immunoSEQ multiplex PCR reads with MiXCR, one row per CDR3 protein. The sample holds about 120,000 distinct CDR3 sequences; roughly 94% are singletons and the top ten take more than 0.25%. The germline CDR1 and CDR2 sequences are LGHDT and YNNKEL (reference sequence). Trimming left V 0 bases short and J 0 bases short, with 6 bases between. The CDR3 is 15 residues long.

Input material: CD8+ T cells from PBMCs. The genes are TRBV3-1 and TRBJ1-3; D unclear. The origin of this receptor is a human donor with Susac syndrome. CDR3 sequence (DNA): TGTGCCAGCAGCCAAGACGGATTCTCTGGAAACACCATATATTTT. Protein sequence: CASSQDGFSGNTIYF.